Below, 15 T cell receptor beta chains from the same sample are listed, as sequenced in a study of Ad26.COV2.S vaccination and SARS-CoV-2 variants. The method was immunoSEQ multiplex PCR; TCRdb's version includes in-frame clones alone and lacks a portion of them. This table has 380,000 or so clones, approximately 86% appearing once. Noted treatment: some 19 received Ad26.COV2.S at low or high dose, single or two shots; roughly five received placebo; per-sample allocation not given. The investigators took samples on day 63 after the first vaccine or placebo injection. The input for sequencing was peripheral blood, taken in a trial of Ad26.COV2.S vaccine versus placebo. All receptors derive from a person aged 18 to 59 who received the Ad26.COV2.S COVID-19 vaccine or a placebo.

CDR3 amino acids: CASSLVSGGPQHF. The CDR3 nucleotides read TGTGCCAGCAGCTTGGTTTCGGGGGGCCCCCAGCATTTT. The chain has TRBV5-8 and TRBJ1-5; possible D gene TRBD1, 6 bases. The germline V and J ends were trimmed by 0 bases and 10 bases, with 11 bases remaining between them. The CDR3 has 13 residues. Germline V gene sequence: CDR1 SGHTS, CDR2 YDEGEE.

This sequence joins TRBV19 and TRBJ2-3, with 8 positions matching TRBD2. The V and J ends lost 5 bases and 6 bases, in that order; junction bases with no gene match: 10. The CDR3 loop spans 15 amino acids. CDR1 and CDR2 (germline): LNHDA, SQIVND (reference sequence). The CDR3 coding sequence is TGTGCCAGTAGTCGGGGGACTAGAAATTCGGATACGCAGTATTTT. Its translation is CASSRGTRNSDTQYF.

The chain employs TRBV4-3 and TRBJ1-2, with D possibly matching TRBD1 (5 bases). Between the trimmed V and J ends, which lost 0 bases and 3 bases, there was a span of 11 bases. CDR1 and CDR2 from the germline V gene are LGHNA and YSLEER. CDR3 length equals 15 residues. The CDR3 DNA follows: TGCGCCAGCAGCCAAGAACAGGAAGTGGACTATGGCTACACCTTC. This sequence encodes CASSQEQEVDYGYTF.

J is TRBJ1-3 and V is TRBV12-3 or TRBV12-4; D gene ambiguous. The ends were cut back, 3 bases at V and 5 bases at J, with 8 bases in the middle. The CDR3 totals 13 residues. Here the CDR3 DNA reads TGTGCCAGCAGTTTGCCCGGTCGAAACACCATATATTTT. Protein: CASSLPGRNTIYF.

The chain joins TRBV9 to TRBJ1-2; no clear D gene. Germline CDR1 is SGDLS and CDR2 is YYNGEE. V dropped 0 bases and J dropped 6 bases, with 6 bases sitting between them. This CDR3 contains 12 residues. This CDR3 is CASSVGGNGYTF. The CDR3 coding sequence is TGTGCCAGCAGCGTAGGTGGGAATGGCTACACCTTC. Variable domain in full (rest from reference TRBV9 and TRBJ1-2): DSGVTQTPKHLITATGQRVTLRCSPRSGDLSVYWYQQSLDQGLQFLIQYYNGEERAKGNILERFSAQQFPDLHSELNLSSLELGDSALYFCASSVGGNGYTFGSGTRLTVV.

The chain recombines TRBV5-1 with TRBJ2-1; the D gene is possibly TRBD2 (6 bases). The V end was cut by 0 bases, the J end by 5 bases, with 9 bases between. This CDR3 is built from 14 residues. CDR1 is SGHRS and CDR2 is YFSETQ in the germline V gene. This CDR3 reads CASSLERANNEQFF. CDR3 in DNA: TGCGCCAGCAGCTTGGAGCGGGCCAACAATGAGCAGTTCTTC.

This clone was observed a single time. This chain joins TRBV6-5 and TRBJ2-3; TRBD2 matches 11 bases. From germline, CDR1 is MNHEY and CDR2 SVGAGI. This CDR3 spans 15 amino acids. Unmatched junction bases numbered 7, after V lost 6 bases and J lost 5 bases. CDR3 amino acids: CASSPWTSGQDTQYF. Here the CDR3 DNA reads TGTGCCAGCAGCCCCTGGACTAGCGGGCAAGATACGCAGTATTTT.

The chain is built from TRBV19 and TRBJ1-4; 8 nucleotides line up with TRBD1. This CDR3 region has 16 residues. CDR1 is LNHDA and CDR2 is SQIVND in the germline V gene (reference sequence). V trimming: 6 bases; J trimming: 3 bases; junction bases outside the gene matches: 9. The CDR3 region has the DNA TGTGCCAGTAGCCTGACAGGGGAGGTGGCTAATGAAAAACTGTTTTTT. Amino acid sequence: CASSLTGEVANEKLFF.

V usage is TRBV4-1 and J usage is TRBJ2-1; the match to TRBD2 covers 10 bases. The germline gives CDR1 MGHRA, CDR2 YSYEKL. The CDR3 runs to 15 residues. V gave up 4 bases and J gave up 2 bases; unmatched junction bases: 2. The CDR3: CASSPSGGAYNEQFF. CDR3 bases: TGCGCCAGCAGCCCGAGCGGGGGGGCCTACAATGAGCAGTTCTTC.

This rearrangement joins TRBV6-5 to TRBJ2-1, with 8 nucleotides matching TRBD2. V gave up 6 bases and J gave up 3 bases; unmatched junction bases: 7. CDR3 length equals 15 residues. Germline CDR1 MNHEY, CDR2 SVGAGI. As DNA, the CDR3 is TGTGCCAGCAGCCTACTAGCGGCAGGCTACAATGAGCAGTTCTTC. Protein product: CASSLLAAGYNEQFF.

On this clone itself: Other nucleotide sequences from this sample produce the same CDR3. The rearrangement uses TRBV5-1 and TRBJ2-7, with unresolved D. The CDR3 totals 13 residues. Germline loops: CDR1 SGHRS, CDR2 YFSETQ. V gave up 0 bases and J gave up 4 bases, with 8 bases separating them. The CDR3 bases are TGCGCCAGCAGCTTGGACAGAGAGTACGAGCAGTACTTC. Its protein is CASSLDREYEQYF.

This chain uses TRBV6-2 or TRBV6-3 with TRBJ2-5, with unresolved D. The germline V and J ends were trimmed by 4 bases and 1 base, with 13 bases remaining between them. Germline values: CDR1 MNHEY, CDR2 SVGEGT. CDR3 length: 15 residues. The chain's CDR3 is CASSFSLGIQETQYF. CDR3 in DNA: TGTGCCAGCAGTTTTTCGTTGGGGATCCAAGAGACCCAGTACTTC.

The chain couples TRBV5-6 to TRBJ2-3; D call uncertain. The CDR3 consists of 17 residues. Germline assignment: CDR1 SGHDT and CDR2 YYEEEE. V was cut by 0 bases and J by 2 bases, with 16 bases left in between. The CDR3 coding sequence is TGTGCCAGCAGCTTGGGGATCAGTGAAGTTACCACAGATACGCAGTATTTT. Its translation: CASSLGISEVTTDTQYF.

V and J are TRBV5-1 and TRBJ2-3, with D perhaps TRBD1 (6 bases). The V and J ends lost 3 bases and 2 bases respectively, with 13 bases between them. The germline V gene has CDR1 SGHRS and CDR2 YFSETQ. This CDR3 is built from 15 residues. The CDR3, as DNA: TGCGCCAGCAGCTGGGGGACATACCTCACAGATACGCAGTATTTT. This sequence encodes CASSWGTYLTDTQYF.

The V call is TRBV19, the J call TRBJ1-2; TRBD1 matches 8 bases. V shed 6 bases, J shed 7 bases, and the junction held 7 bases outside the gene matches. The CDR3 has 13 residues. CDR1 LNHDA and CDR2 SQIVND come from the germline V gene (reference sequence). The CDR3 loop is CASSLQGDSGYTF. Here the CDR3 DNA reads TGTGCCAGTAGCCTACAGGGGGATTCTGGCTACACCTTC.